This section outlines one T cell receptor beta chain sequence together with its context. Its antigen is not identified. This sample is part of a study of monozygotic twins with inflammatory bowel disease. Findings and limits, study-wide: The authors could not tell different T cell subtypes apart.

TCRdb reprocessed the 5' RACE reads; each CDR3 protein has one entry and no DNA is given. Its clone listing holds around 140,000 distinct CDR3 sequences. The germline V gene has CDR1 DFQATT and CDR2 SNEGSKA (reference sequence). The CDR3 is 14 residues long. The TCR sequence derives from a human donor with ulcerative colitis or Crohn's disease, or a healthy co-twin of an affected twin (not recorded which). The chain links TRBV20-1 to TRBJ1-5; TCRdb's D call of TRBD1 is untestable without DNA. Input material: blood. The CDR3 loop is CSAGTGGDHQPQHF.